The clone carrying this T cell receptor (beta chain) was seen a few times. Using immunoSEQ multiplex PCR, the repertoire was profiled, and TCRdb retains in-frame clones only, with some absent. Among around 91,000 clones listed, around 85% were seen once. The sample is drawn from a study of blood T cell repertoires in COVID-19. The CDR3 contains 16 residues. The receptor was isolated from a man older than 75 with acute or convalescent COVID-19. V is TRBV12-2 and J is TRBJ2-7; the DNA was not compared with TRBD1, the D call given in the table. TRBV12-2 is termed a pseudogene. Sequencing used peripheral blood. The CDR3 is CASRLAGGQSSYEQYF. The CDR3 region has the DNA TGTGCAAGTCGCTTAGCGGGGGGACAGAGCTCCTACGAGCAGTACTTC.